The source of this TCR beta chain is a study of tumor and adjacent non-tumor tissue in lung cancer. Findings and caveats of the study: Compared with tumor, normal lung showed significantly lower TCR diversity. Tumor TCR diversity, when higher, was linked to shorter survival.

The template was RNA from unsorted bulk tissue. Distant lung tissue was collected more than 3 cm away from the tumor edge. As to this clonotype: Its specificity is not known.

Germline V lookup: CDR1 LGHNA, CDR2 YSLEER. With 5 bases clipped from V and 2 bases from J, the junction kept 10 bases outside the gene matches. This CDR3 contains 16 residues. A modified ARM-PCR protocol with three rounds of nested PCR amplified TCRbeta. TCRdb reprocessed the multiplex PCR reads with MiXCR, giving one entry per CDR3 protein. The sample lists over 40,000 distinct CDR3 sequences, 60% to 80% occurring once. Material for sequencing was distant non-tumor lung tissue. The receptor comes from an older woman with non-small cell lung cancer. J is TRBJ2-3 and V is TRBV4-3; 7 nucleotides agree with TRBD1. The CDR3, as DNA: TGCGCCAGCAGCTCGGAGACAGGGATTAACACAGATACGCAGTATTTT. It specifies CASSSETGINTDTQYF.